The sequence of this T cell receptor (beta chain) was determined in a study of technical replicates of blood from a handful of donors. Germline loops: CDR1 SEHNR, CDR2 FQNEAQ (reference sequence). The CDR3 has 16 residues. The V segment lost 4 bases and the J segment 1 base; nucleotides outside the gene matches: 7. TCRdb's copy holds only in-frame clones and misses some; the assay was immunoSEQ multiplex PCR. This table holds tens of thousands of clones, 93% found once. The TCR sequence derives from a human donor in good health. The genes are TRBV7-9 and TRBJ1-5; 7 nucleotides align to TRBD1. The sequenced sample consisted of T cells isolated from PBMCs. CDR3 coding DNA: TGTGCCAGCAGCTCCCCGACAGGGTTAAGCAATCAGCCCCAGCATTTT. This gives the protein CASSSPTGLSNQPQHF.